The TCR beta chain under discussion was sequenced for a study of response to subunit inactivated influenza vaccine. Study conclusions and caveats: Few new T cells, the authors suggested, are recruited by each seasonal influenza vaccination.

Each CDR3 protein is one row after TCRdb ran MiXCR on the RT-PCR reads. The data show 540,000 or so distinct CDR3 sequences, 13% seen once. Points on this clonotype: Its antigen is unknown.

The CDR3 is 14 amino acids. V dropped 4 bases and J dropped 2 bases, with 13 bases sitting between them. Germline-derived CDR1 and CDR2 are SQVTM and ANQGSEA. The sequencing here drew on PBMCs from blood, taken roughly 6 weeks after vaccination. This clonotype originated in a man in his fifties who received an inactivated influenza vaccine. The rearrangement uses TRBV29-1 and TRBJ2-3; D is ambiguous. The CDR3 here is CSVVRLSITDTQYF. The CDR3 nucleotides are TGCAGCGTTGTGCGGCTTTCAATCACAGATACGCAGTATTTT.